The entry that follows covers one T cell receptor (beta chain) sequence. Its antigen has not been determined. No much larger clone is present one base from it, and per-base qualities are unavailable. The cohort comprised some 700 healthy bone marrow donors. Cohort members were all nominally healthy when sampled, although unrecorded immune exposures were likely present. The donor tested CMV seronegative and was one of the 352 seronegative cohort members. A peripheral blood sample was collected from each donor, and TCR beta sequencing was performed on peripheral blood mononuclear cells. The Qiagen DNeasy Blood Extraction Kit was used to extract genomic DNA from the blood cell samples. Including cysteine and phenylalanine, the CDR3 has 15 amino acids. This entry keeps only the CDR3 DNA: 45 bases, framed from base 1. The V end loses 0 bases and the J end loses 4 bases, and a stretch of 13 bases separates them. Per the germline V gene, SGHDT is the CDR1 and YYEEEE is the CDR2.

This entry comes from a study of cytomegalovirus exposure and HLA in healthy donors (dated by TCRdb to 2017 to 2019). With regard to the full study: An earlier analysis of approximately 640 of the donors reported approximately 270 Gb of sequence data and roughly 100 million unique TCR beta sequences from 150 million to 200 million T cells. A later analysis re-examined previously published TCR beta repertoires from just over 650 donors and added high-resolution HLA genotyping to investigate patterns of TCR occurrence. Along with the approximately 700-subject first cohort, a separate validation cohort of over a hundred different subjects was used. Alongside the repertoire data, information on donor age, sex, ethnicity and CMV serostatus was compiled. The genetic ancestry cluster associated with self-reported Caucasian donors included around 76% of the 300 to 400 genotyped donors. An early release that covered approximately 600 HLA-typed donors contained around 300 gigabases of sequencing data and around 85 million unique TCR sequences. Using immunosequencing, the study profiled T cell repertoires from about 610 subjects and related those repertoires to cytomegalovirus serostatus. The study combined high-throughput TCR immunosequencing, statistical association of individual TCRs with disease status, and machine learning to predict cytomegalovirus infection status. Roughly five DR-DQ haplotypes were handled as single units for association and clustering, since linkage in the cohort was strong. The later analysis used no new phenotypic data to find candidate immune exposures, relying instead on TCR beta sequences and their occurrence across donors. Among roughly 400 genotyped donors of the cohort, an average of about 240,000 unique TCR beta nucleotide sequences were sequenced per donor, around a sixth of them non-productive. To decide whether each TCR beta V gene segment behaved as functional or pseudogenic, an earlier analysis of over 500 of the donors relied on high-throughput TCR beta sequencing. All discovery cohort repertoires had been generated on a single sequencing platform. The aim of the study was to test whether cataloging public T cell receptors could identify signatures of past pathogen exposure. In a later genetic analysis, genome-wide SNP genotypes for about 65% of the roughly 670 donors were used, and that subset was treated as a discovery cohort. Class I and class II HLA loci were covered by the typing at four-digit resolution. The number of typed donors differed by locus: 629-630 for A, B, C, DRB1 and DQB1; approximately 520 for DQA1; some 590 for DPA1; and about 470 for DPB1.

The library relied on the immunoSEQ multiplex PCR assay. For the multiplex PCR, a mixture combining 60 forward primers for TCR Vbeta segments and 13 reverse primers for TCR Jbeta segments was used. The CDR3 region of rearranged TCR beta genes was amplified from genomic DNA with a multiplex PCR assay. The Illumina HiSeq System was used to sequence the amplified TCR beta libraries as 87-base-pair reads. As for the original processing: A later analysis tallied tens of millions of unique TCR beta chains across the 640 or so repertoires, and some 10 million of those chains were shared by two or more donors. Raw reads were error-corrected and collapsed into unique sequences by a nearest-neighbor algorithm in which closely related sequences were merged to remove PCR and sequencing errors. V, D and J gene segments were assigned by aligning CDR3 sequences to IMGT reference sequences. For a sequence to be retained, at least a six-nucleotide match to both a V gene segment and a J gene segment was required. Rearrangements were called productive when the CDR3 lacked stop codons and stayed in frame with V and J; all others were non-productive. CDR3 was defined according to IMGT convention as the region running from the second conserved V-encoded cysteine to the conserved J-encoded phenylalanine. The earlier analysis of about 530 of the donors excluded any sequence lacking an unambiguous match to a single V gene segment. In an earlier analysis of more than 500 of the donors, a V segment was called functional when productive rearrangements were above 56.7%, and segregating when the standard deviation between donors exceeded 5%. A statistical classification framework was developed to diagnose cytomegalovirus status using the catalog of TCR beta chain sequences. V and J gene assignment, in a later analysis, came from comparing TCR nucleotide sequences with IMGT/GENE-DB human TR gene sequences. The TCRdist pipeline was used in a later analysis to assign CDR3 sequences and most-parsimonious VDJ recombination scenarios. In a later analysis, each TCR beta chain was defined by its CDR3 amino acid sequence together with its V-gene family, and reads lacking a unique V-gene family were excluded. A later analysis removed roughly 590 highly shared, low-generation-probability nucleotide sequences to deal with suspected cross-contamination and a sequencing artifact. For each public chain, a later analysis derived a clonal expansion index from normalized ranks of inferred template counts within each repertoire. In a later analysis, generation probabilities were computed with a VDJ recombination model fitted to out-of-frame rearrangements, and the resulting probabilities were checked against IGoR. In a later analysis, TCR-TCR, TCR-HLA and TCR-CMV co-occurrence was scored with hypergeometric tests, and a repertoire-size bias correction was applied to TCR pairs. A later analysis estimated false discovery rates by permuting HLA or CMV assignments 20 times. A later analysis grouped co-occurring TCRs with DBSCAN, adding TCRdist sequence similarity when clustering within HLA-allele-positive subsets. Repertoires with fewer than 30,000 or more than 120,000 public chains were left out of co-occurrence clustering, as were five repertoires with anomalous nucleotide sharing. TCRdb limited this immuneACCESS table to in-frame rearrangements with V and J called. A share of clones is missing; checked studies link under half to unresolved V genes, and the rest is unexplained. V, J and clone size are taken as reported in that table, and D and trimming were inferred from the DNA itself. Recorded for this sample are about 140,000 clones; over 60% of them occurred a single time. Of the sample, around 1.6% is held by the ten largest clones.

Study-wide findings and limitations: In vitro tests confirmed that a few of the cytomegalovirus-associated TCR beta chains recognize cytomegalovirus antigens. At a false discovery rate of 0.05, a later analysis linked approximately 18,000 TCR beta sequences to specific HLA alleles. In a later analysis, TCR association rates were found to vary across HLA loci, with the most associated TCRs seen for DRB1 alleles and the fewest for HLA-C alleles. In both the original and validation cohorts, the classifier was reported to diagnose cytomegalovirus status with high specificity and sensitivity. Compared with the approximately 670-donor mean, donors in an Asian-associated ancestry cluster had fewer N-insertions in productive TCRs, according to a later genetic analysis. HLA typing was unavailable for some donors at each locus, so association tests used only the typed subset. The study gave a list of 150 to 200 TCR beta chains associated with cytomegalovirus. Several of the top co-occurrence clusters appeared to be linked to parvovirus B19, influenza, CMV and Epstein-Barr virus, according to a later analysis. When HLA alleles, especially DR and DQ, strongly co-occurred, TCR associations were difficult to assign to individual alleles. Most TCR sequences were observed very rarely across donors, whereas some public TCRs were present in many individuals. For the cohort, immune exposure information was limited to CMV serostatus. An association between a missense DCLRE1C variant and V-gene and J-gene trimming of TCR beta chains was found in a later genetic analysis and replicated in an independent cohort. It was suggested by the authors that the approach could potentially be generalized to other disease states and immunological phenotypes. Linkage disequilibrium might explain the correlated functional status among segregating V segments, but an unknown experimental factor could not be ruled out. In a later analysis, HLA-associated TCR beta chains were found to be more clonally expanded and to have lower generation probabilities than equally common non-associated chains. A further reported finding was that TCR beta sequences accurately predicted the HLA-A and HLA-B alleles for most subjects in the first cohort. Because counts were too low, seventeen rarely observed V segments, including chromosome 9 orphons, were excluded from the earlier analysis of roughly 580 of the donors. The 87-base-pair reads could not distinguish some IMGT-functional V segments, including TRBV6-2 and TRBV6-3, so those segments were excluded. According to a later analysis, most CMV-associated TCR beta chains appeared to be HLA-restricted, and the HLA associations seemed to be driven largely by CMV exposure. In an earlier analysis of more than 500 of the donors, most TCR beta V segments appeared in productive rearrangements about 87% or about 30% of the time, broadly matching IMGT annotations. Presence/absence analyses assumed roughly uniform sequencing depth across donors, an assumption that may not hold. A cluster of highly shared sequence variants was judged likely to be a technical artifact of the sequencing pipeline. Only TCR beta chains were sequenced in this cohort, and the absence of alpha or paired-chain data limited detectable features.

The chain was built from TRBV5-6 and TRBJ1-2, with no D gene named confidently. The clonotype comes from a female donor in good health and CMV-seronegative. Sequencing was carried out using PBMCs. CDR3 loop: CASSLGVASSYGYTF. Read as DNA, the sequence is TGTGCCAGCAGCTTGGGCGTAGCCTCGAGCTATGGCTACACCTTC.